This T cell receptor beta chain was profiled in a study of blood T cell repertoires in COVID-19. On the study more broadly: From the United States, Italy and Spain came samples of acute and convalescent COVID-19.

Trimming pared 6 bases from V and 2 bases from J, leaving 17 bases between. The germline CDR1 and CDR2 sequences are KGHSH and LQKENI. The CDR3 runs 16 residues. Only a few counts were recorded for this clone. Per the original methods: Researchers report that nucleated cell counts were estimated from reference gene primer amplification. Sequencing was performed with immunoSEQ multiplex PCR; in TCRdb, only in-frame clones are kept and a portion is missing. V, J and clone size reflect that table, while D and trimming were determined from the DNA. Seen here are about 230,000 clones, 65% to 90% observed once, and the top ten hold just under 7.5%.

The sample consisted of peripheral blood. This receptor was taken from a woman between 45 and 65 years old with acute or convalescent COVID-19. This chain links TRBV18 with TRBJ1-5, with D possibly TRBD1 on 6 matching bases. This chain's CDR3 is CASSPQTGYGNQPQHF. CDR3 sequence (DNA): TGTGCCAGCTCGCCCCAAACAGGGTACGGCAATCAGCCCCAGCATTTT.